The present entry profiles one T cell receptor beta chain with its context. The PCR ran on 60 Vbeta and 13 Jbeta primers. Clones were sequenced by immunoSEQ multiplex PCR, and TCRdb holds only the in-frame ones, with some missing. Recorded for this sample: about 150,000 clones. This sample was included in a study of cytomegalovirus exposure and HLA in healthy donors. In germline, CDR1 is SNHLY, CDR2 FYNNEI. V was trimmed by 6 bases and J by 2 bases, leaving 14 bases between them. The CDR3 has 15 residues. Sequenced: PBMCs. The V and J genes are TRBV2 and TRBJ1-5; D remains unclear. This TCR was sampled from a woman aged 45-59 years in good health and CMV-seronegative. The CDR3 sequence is CASRGIGGGNQPQHF. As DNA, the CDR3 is TGTGCCAGCAGGGGGATTGGAGGCGGCAATCAGCCCCAGCATTTT.